A selection of T cell receptor beta chains follows, all from one sample in a study of blood T cell repertoires in COVID-19. Sequencing was performed with immunoSEQ multiplex PCR; in TCRdb, only in-frame clones are kept and a portion is missing. This table has under 200,000 clones, around four fifths appearing once. Sequenced sample: peripheral blood. Receptors originate from an elderly woman with COVID-19, enrolled during active disease. Both conserved end residues are part of each CDR3.

j_gene | v_gene | CDR3aa
TRBJ1-1 | TRBV19 | CASSPRNTEAFF
TRBJ1-2 | TRBV2 | CASSRQRGVGYTF
TRBJ2-5 | TRBV18 | CASSPAGGQETQYF
TRBJ2-7 | TRBV3-1/TRBV3-2 | CASSQAVGGGYEQYF
TRBJ2-1 | TRBV9 | CASSVGQGSYNEQFF
TRBJ2-7 | TRBV15 | CATSRSRGQDEQYF
TRBJ1-6 | TRBV7-2 | CASSLLSGGGSPLHF
TRBJ2-7 | TRBV7-9 | CASSTGPPRTGEQYF
TRBJ2-3 | TRBV7-2 | CASSSDREDTQYF
TRBJ1-2 | TRBV28 | CASSSRGQGYGYTF
TRBJ2-7 | TRBV21-1 | CASSGTGESYEQYF
TRBJ1-2 | TRBV12-3/TRBV12-4 | CASSFGGRGYTF
TRBJ1-6 | TRBV11-2 | CASSLGQNSPLHF
TRBJ1-5 | TRBV18 | CASPLFQPQHF
TRBJ1-4 | TRBV15 | CATSRDPHHPSEKLFF
TRBJ2-5 | TRBV3-1/TRBV3-2 | CASREGGPKETQYF
TRBJ2-2 | TRBV19 | CASSLGGVAGELFF
TRBJ2-2 | TRBV5-5 | CASSPPGSGAGELFF
TRBJ2-3 | TRBV11-2 | CASSRVTDTQYF
TRBJ2-1 | TRBV6-5 | CASSSPSGGTPNEQFF
TRBJ2-7 | TRBV9 | CASSVDGGQAASYEQYF
TRBJ2-1 | TRBV4-1 | CASSQRTSGGNNEQFF
TRBJ2-7 | TRBV11-1 | CASSLGAGSYEQYF
TRBJ1-3 | TRBV3-1/TRBV3-2 | CASSQELLTARGNTIYF